This is a list of T cell receptor beta chains from one sample in a study of human T cells and chemical hapten exposure. TCRdb re-analysed the reads in MiXCR, keeping a single row per CDR3 protein. The data contain about 120,000 distinct CDR3 sequences, less than 10% of them singletons. Sample: whole blood. Receptors were obtained from a human donor in good health. Some clones in this sample may be carry-over from other donors' samples. CDR3s include the opening cysteine and the closing phenylalanine or tryptophan. The order of the fields is J gene, D gene, clone size, V gene, CDR3 DNA, CDR3 protein. A D gene is named only where the DNA matches it firmly. Clone size appears in some rows only: once, few, many, or a class for an expanded clone.

j_gene: TRBJ2-3; d_gene: -; abundance: many; v_gene: TRBV12-3/TRBV12-4; CDR3nt: TGTGCCAGCAGATCCTCCGGGGGCCCTACAGATACGCAGTATTTT; CDR3aa: CASRSSGGPTDTQYF
j_gene: TRBJ2-1; d_gene: -; abundance: few; v_gene: TRBV15; CDR3nt: TGTGCCACCGAGGGAGACAGGTTCAACAATGAGCAGTTCTTC; CDR3aa: CATEGDRFNNEQFF
j_gene: TRBJ2-7; d_gene: -; abundance: many; v_gene: TRBV6-5; CDR3nt: TGTGCCAGCAAAAAACAGGATCATTCGTCCGAGCAGTACTTC; CDR3aa: CASKKQDHSSEQYF
j_gene: TRBJ2-7; d_gene: -; abundance: few; v_gene: TRBV27; CDR3nt: TGTGCCAGCAGTTTTGGGGAAAGTAACGAGCAGTACTTC; CDR3aa: CASSFGESNEQYF
j_gene: TRBJ2-3; d_gene: -; abundance: -; v_gene: TRBV7-2; CDR3nt: TGTGCCAGCAGCTTAGTGGCGGGGGCAACAGATACGCAGTATTTT; CDR3aa: CASSLVAGATDTQYF
j_gene: TRBJ2-7; d_gene: TRBD2; abundance: few; v_gene: TRBV20-1; CDR3nt: TGCAGTGCACTAGCGGGCAGCTCCTACGAGCAGTACTTC; CDR3aa: CSALAGSSYEQYF
j_gene: TRBJ1-5; d_gene: -; abundance: many; v_gene: TRBV10-3; CDR3nt: TGTGCCATCAGTCTAGGGGGCAATCAGCCCCAGCATTTT; CDR3aa: CAISLGGNQPQHF
j_gene: TRBJ2-3; d_gene: -; abundance: few; v_gene: TRBV7-2; CDR3nt: TGTGCCAGCAGCTTTCCAGGGCCAAGCACAGATACGCAGTATTTT; CDR3aa: CASSFPGPSTDTQYF
j_gene: TRBJ2-1; d_gene: -; abundance: -; v_gene: TRBV5-6; CDR3nt: TGTGCCAGCAGCTTGGAAGTTGCGGGCAATACGTTCTTC; CDR3aa: CASSLEVAGNTFF
j_gene: TRBJ1-2; d_gene: -; abundance: many; v_gene: TRBV6-2/TRBV6-3; CDR3nt: TGTGCCAGCAGTTACGGTTATGGCTACACCTTC; CDR3aa: CASSYGYGYTF
j_gene: TRBJ2-1; d_gene: TRBD2; abundance: -; v_gene: TRBV5-6; CDR3nt: TGTGCCAGCAGCCCCGCCGGGACTAGCGGGATTAATGAGCAGTTCTTC; CDR3aa: CASSPAGTSGINEQFF
j_gene: TRBJ2-5; d_gene: -; abundance: -; v_gene: TRBV7-8; CDR3nt: TGTGCCAGCAGCTTACGTACAGGGCGGGGACAAGAGACCCAGTACTTC; CDR3aa: CASSLRTGRGQETQYF
j_gene: TRBJ2-3; d_gene: -; abundance: few; v_gene: TRBV11-2; CDR3nt: TGTGCCAGCAGCTTAGATGGCGGGAGCACAGATACGCAGTATTTT; CDR3aa: CASSLDGGSTDTQYF
j_gene: TRBJ1-5; d_gene: -; abundance: -; v_gene: TRBV7-9; CDR3nt: TGTGCCAGCAGCACGGCAGGGTTGAATCAGCCCCAGCATTTT; CDR3aa: CASSTAGLNQPQHF
j_gene: TRBJ2-5; d_gene: TRBD2; abundance: few; v_gene: TRBV20-1; CDR3nt: TGCAGTGCTGACGATAGCGGGGGACCGAAAGAGACCCAGTACTTC; CDR3aa: CSADDSGGPKETQYF
j_gene: TRBJ1-2; d_gene: TRBD1; abundance: many; v_gene: TRBV7-2; CDR3nt: TGTGCCAGCAGCCAGTTCCGACAGGGCAGGGATGGCTACACCTTC; CDR3aa: CASSQFRQGRDGYTF
j_gene: TRBJ2-1; d_gene: TRBD2; abundance: -; v_gene: TRBV6-2/TRBV6-3; CDR3nt: TGTGCCAGCAGTTCCACCCCGACTAGCGGCTTCTACAATGAGCAGTTCTTC; CDR3aa: CASSSTPTSGFYNEQFF
j_gene: TRBJ2-3; d_gene: TRBD2; abundance: -; v_gene: TRBV29-1; CDR3nt: TGCAGCGTTGACGGCGCTAGCGGCGACGGGGGTACGCAGTATTTT; CDR3aa: CSVDGASGDGGTQYF
j_gene: TRBJ2-7; d_gene: TRBD2; abundance: -; v_gene: TRBV20-1; CDR3nt: TGCAGTGCCATCCCGGGGGGATGGAACGAGCAGTACTTC; CDR3aa: CSAIPGGWNEQYF
j_gene: TRBJ2-7; d_gene: -; abundance: few; v_gene: TRBV28; CDR3nt: TGTGCCAGCAGCACGGGGTCGCGCGAGCAGTACTTC; CDR3aa: CASSTGSREQYF
j_gene: TRBJ2-2; d_gene: TRBD1; abundance: few; v_gene: TRBV6-5; CDR3nt: TGTGCCAGCAGTCCCATGGGGACAGTAAATACCGGGGAGCTGTTTTTT; CDR3aa: CASSPMGTVNTGELFF
j_gene: TRBJ2-1; d_gene: -; abundance: -; v_gene: TRBV2; CDR3nt: TGTGCCAGCAGTGCGGAAATGGGGTACAATGAGCAGTTCTTC; CDR3aa: CASSAEMGYNEQFF
j_gene: TRBJ2-5; d_gene: TRBD1; abundance: many; v_gene: TRBV27; CDR3nt: TGTGCCAGCAGCCCCGTCGGACAGGGGGCAGGGGAGACCCAGTACTTC; CDR3aa: CASSPVGQGAGETQYF
j_gene: TRBJ2-2; d_gene: -; abundance: few; v_gene: TRBV4-3; CDR3nt: TGCGCCAGCAGCCAAGAAACCCCGGGCGGGGAGCTGTTTTTT; CDR3aa: CASSQETPGGELFF
j_gene: TRBJ1-1; d_gene: TRBD1; abundance: few; v_gene: TRBV6-5; CDR3nt: TGTGCCAGCAGAGGGACAGGGGCTGGGGACACTGAAGCTTTCTTT; CDR3aa: CASRGTGAGDTEAFF
j_gene: TRBJ2-5; d_gene: -; abundance: many; v_gene: TRBV12-3/TRBV12-4; CDR3nt: TGTGCCAGCAGAGTCCTCGGCGGCCAAGAGACCCAGTACTTC; CDR3aa: CASRVLGGQETQYF
j_gene: TRBJ1-2; d_gene: -; abundance: few; v_gene: TRBV29-1; CDR3nt: TGCAGCGTTGAACAGGGACTCTATGGCTACACCTTC; CDR3aa: CSVEQGLYGYTF
j_gene: TRBJ1-1; d_gene: -; abundance: -; v_gene: TRBV5-6; CDR3nt: TGTGCCAGCACCCCGGGGTCGGGGAGCGGGATGAACACTGAAGCTTTCTTT; CDR3aa: CASTPGSGSGMNTEAFF
j_gene: TRBJ1-1; d_gene: TRBD1; abundance: -; v_gene: TRBV19; CDR3nt: TGTGCCAGTAGTAACTCCGGGACAGGACACACTGAAGCTTTCTTT; CDR3aa: CASSNSGTGHTEAFF
j_gene: TRBJ2-7; d_gene: TRBD1; abundance: -; v_gene: TRBV27; CDR3nt: TGTGCCAGCAGTCTTGGGACAGGGGACGAGCAGTACTTC; CDR3aa: CASSLGTGDEQYF
j_gene: TRBJ1-3; d_gene: -; abundance: many; v_gene: TRBV6-2/TRBV6-3; CDR3nt: TGTGCCAGCACCTGGACGGCGATCTCTGGAAACACCATATATTTT; CDR3aa: CASTWTAISGNTIYF
j_gene: TRBJ2-3; d_gene: TRBD1; abundance: many; v_gene: TRBV12-3/TRBV12-4; CDR3nt: TGTGCCAGCATCCCTGGACAGGGTGGCACAGATACGCAGTATTTT; CDR3aa: CASIPGQGGTDTQYF
j_gene: TRBJ2-1; d_gene: -; abundance: -; v_gene: TRBV4-1; CDR3nt: TGCGCCAGCAGCCAAGATCCAGACAATGAGCAGTTCTTC; CDR3aa: CASSQDPDNEQFF
j_gene: TRBJ2-1; d_gene: TRBD2; abundance: -; v_gene: TRBV6-4; CDR3nt: TGTGCCAGCAGCGCACTAGCGGGGGGGGTTGATGAGCAGTTCTTC; CDR3aa: CASSALAGGVDEQFF
j_gene: TRBJ2-7; d_gene: TRBD1; abundance: many; v_gene: TRBV11-1; CDR3nt: TGTGCCAGCAGCTCCCCCACAGGGGTAGCCTACGAGCAGTACTTC; CDR3aa: CASSSPTGVAYEQYF
j_gene: TRBJ2-2; d_gene: -; abundance: -; v_gene: TRBV6-5; CDR3nt: TGTGCCAGCAGTTACGGAGGCGTAGCCCCGAGGACCGGGGAGCTGTTTTTT; CDR3aa: CASSYGGVAPRTGELFF
j_gene: TRBJ1-2; d_gene: TRBD1; abundance: few; v_gene: TRBV3-1; CDR3nt: TGTGCCAGCAGCCACCGACAGGGCGGGCTGTTCCCCTATGGCTACACCTTC; CDR3aa: CASSHRQGGLFPYGYTF
j_gene: TRBJ1-6; d_gene: -; abundance: many; v_gene: TRBV27; CDR3nt: TGTGCCAGCAGTTCCAGGGGATCCTATAATTCACCCCTCCACTTT; CDR3aa: CASSSRGSYNSPLHF
j_gene: TRBJ2-1; d_gene: TRBD2; abundance: few; v_gene: TRBV24-1; CDR3nt: TGTGCCACCAGTGACAACGGACTAGCGGGCAATGAGCAGTTCTTC; CDR3aa: CATSDNGLAGNEQFF
j_gene: TRBJ2-2; d_gene: -; abundance: few; v_gene: TRBV5-1; CDR3nt: TGCGCCAGCAGCTTGGACAGGGGGAGCGGGAGTATCACCGGGGAGCTGTTTTTT; CDR3aa: CASSLDRGSGSITGELFF
j_gene: TRBJ2-1; d_gene: -; abundance: few; v_gene: TRBV11-2; CDR3nt: TGTGCCAGCAGCATAAGCGGGTCATCCTACAATGAGCAGTTCTTC; CDR3aa: CASSISGSSYNEQFF
j_gene: TRBJ2-2; d_gene: -; abundance: few; v_gene: TRBV3-1; CDR3nt: TGTGCCAGCAGCCAAGATGCCCGGGCGTATACCGGGGAGCTGTTTTTT; CDR3aa: CASSQDARAYTGELFF
j_gene: TRBJ1-2; d_gene: -; abundance: many; v_gene: TRBV6-5; CDR3nt: TGTGCCAGCAGTTACTCCGCGTCCCCAGGGGGCTACACCTTC; CDR3aa: CASSYSASPGGYTF
j_gene: TRBJ2-1; d_gene: -; abundance: -; v_gene: TRBV10-3; CDR3nt: TGTGCCATCAGTACCTCGCACAATGAGCAGTTCTTC; CDR3aa: CAISTSHNEQFF
j_gene: TRBJ2-3; d_gene: -; abundance: -; v_gene: TRBV6-5; CDR3nt: TGTGCCAGCAGTTACTCGTTACTTGGCACAGATACGCAGTATTTT; CDR3aa: CASSYSLLGTDTQYF
j_gene: TRBJ1-2; d_gene: -; abundance: many; v_gene: TRBV4-3; CDR3nt: TGCGCCAGCAGCCAACCTAGGAGGGGCTGGGCCTATGGCTACACCTTC; CDR3aa: CASSQPRRGWAYGYTF
j_gene: TRBJ2-1; d_gene: TRBD2; abundance: many; v_gene: TRBV19; CDR3nt: TGTGCCAGTAGTATGACTAGCGGTTCCTACAATGAGCAGTTCTTC; CDR3aa: CASSMTSGSYNEQFF
j_gene: TRBJ2-7; d_gene: -; abundance: few; v_gene: TRBV10-1; CDR3nt: TGCGCCAGCGCACCTCTATTCCGGACAGCATTCTACGAGCAGTACTTC; CDR3aa: CASAPLFRTAFYEQYF
j_gene: TRBJ2-3; d_gene: -; abundance: -; v_gene: TRBV2; CDR3nt: TGTGCCAGCAGCCCTTCAGATACGCAGTATTTT; CDR3aa: CASSPSDTQYF